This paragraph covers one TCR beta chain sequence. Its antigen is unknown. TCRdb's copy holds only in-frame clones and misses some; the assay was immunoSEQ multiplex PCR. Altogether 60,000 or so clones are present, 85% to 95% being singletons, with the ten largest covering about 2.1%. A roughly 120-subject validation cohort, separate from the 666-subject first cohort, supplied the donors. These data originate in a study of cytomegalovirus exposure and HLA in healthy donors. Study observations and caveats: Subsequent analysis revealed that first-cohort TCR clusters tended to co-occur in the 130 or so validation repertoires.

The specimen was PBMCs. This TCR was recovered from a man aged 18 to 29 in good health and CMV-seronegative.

For the CDR3, the DNA is TGTGCCAGCAGCGACAACAGCTCTCCCTCTGGGGCCAACGTCCTGACTTTC. This encodes CASSDNSSPSGANVLTF. The V gene is TRBV14, the J gene TRBJ2-6; D ambiguous. This CDR3 has 17 residues. Germline-derived CDR1 and CDR2 are SGHDN and FVKESK. V was cut by 5 bases and J by 0 bases, with 14 bases left in between. Supplemented by reference TRBV14 and TRBJ2-6, the full variable domain reads EAGVTQFPSHSVIEKGQTVTLRCDPISGHDNLYWYRRVMGKEIKFLLHFVKESKQDESGMPNNRFLAERTGGTYSTLKVQPAELEDSGVYFCASSDNSSPSGANVLTFGAGSRLTVL.